Each of the 19 T cell receptor beta chains below was sequenced from the same sample in a study of OX40 agonist ivuxolimab in advanced cancers. The assay was immunoSEQ multiplex PCR, and TCRdb's table has in-frame clones only and misses some. The sample contains some 77,000 clones, approximately 83% of which appear only once. The specimen comprised CD4+ or CD8+ T cells sorted from blood, sampled in a trial of the OX40 agonist ivuxolimab. Every receptor here comes from an adult with an advanced solid tumor such as melanoma, head and neck, liver or kidney cancer.

The V call is TRBV5-5, the J call TRBJ2-1, with TRBD2 as a possible D gene (5 bases). Trimming pared 4 bases from V and 0 bases from J, leaving 14 bases between. The CDR3 has 16 amino acids. Germline V CDR1 and CDR2: SGHKS, YYEKEE (reference sequence). The CDR3 here is CASSPPRVSSYNEQFF. CDR3 DNA: TGTGCCAGCAGCCCCCCGCGGGTCAGCTCCTACAATGAGCAGTTCTTC.

This chain joins TRBV27 and TRBJ2-7; D gene uncertain. This CDR3 is 15 amino acids long. Trimming left V 1 base short and J 0 bases short, with 10 bases between. Germline loops: CDR1 MNHEY, CDR2 SMNVEV (reference sequence). This chain's CDR3 is CASSLYSNPSYEQYF. As DNA, the CDR3 is TGTGCCAGCAGTTTATATAGCAACCCCTCCTACGAGCAGTACTTC.

In its sample, this clone was seen once. The CDR3 region is CASSYTGAEQYF. The CDR3 DNA sequence: TGTGCCAGCAGTTATACAGGGGCCGAGCAGTACTTC. This chain joins TRBV7-9 and TRBJ2-7; TRBD1 agrees at 7 bases. V trimming: 6 bases; J trimming: 6 bases; junction bases outside the gene matches: 5. Per germline, CDR1 SEHNR and CDR2 FQNEAQ (reference sequence). The CDR3 is 12 amino acids.

The genes are TRBV4-3 and TRBJ1-4, with D unclear. CDR3 length: 14 residues. V dropped 3 bases and J dropped 6 bases, with 11 bases sitting between them. CDR1 and CDR2 (germline): LGHNA, YSLEER. CDR3 in DNA: TGCGCCAGCAGCCATAACCCTTCGGATGAAAAACTGTTTTTT. Translated: CASSHNPSDEKLFF.

This clone turned up a few times. This sequence joins TRBV4-2 and TRBJ2-2; D gene unclear. This CDR3 is built from 12 residues. In germline, CDR1 is LGHNA, CDR2 YNFKEQ. Trimming shortened V by 0 bases and J by 8 bases, and 4 bases separated the two germline ends. CDR3 DNA sequence: TGTGCCAGCAGCCAAGAACAAGGGGAGCTGTTTTTT. Translated, it gives CASSQEQGELFF.

The J gene is TRBJ2-3, the V gene TRBV2; 10 bases line up with TRBD1. CDR1 and CDR2 from the germline V gene are SNHLY and FYNNEI. With V trimmed by 4 bases and J by 3 bases, 4 bases remained unmatched. The CDR3 covers 15 residues. CDR3 amino acids: CASSATGGGTDTQYF. The DNA for the CDR3 is TGTGCCAGCAGTGCGACAGGGGGCGGAACAGATACGCAGTATTTT.

The chain links TRBV4-1 to TRBJ2-7; the match to TRBD1 covers 10 bases. The germline CDR1 and CDR2 sequences are MGHRA and YSYEKL. The CDR3 runs to 16 residues. V gave up 2 bases and J gave up 3 bases; unmatched junction bases: 7. The CDR3 loop reads CASSQLSDRGLYEQYF. CDR3 DNA: TGCGCCAGCAGCCAACTCTCTGACAGGGGGCTCTACGAGCAGTACTTC.

The genes are TRBV5-1 and TRBJ2-2, with 10 nucleotides matching TRBD1. The CDR3 runs to 14 residues. Germline loops: CDR1 SGHRS, CDR2 YFSETQ. Trimming removed 4 bases from V and 5 bases from J; junction bases left unmatched: 2. CDR3 region: CASSRDRGTGELFF. The DNA for the CDR3 is TGCGCCAGCAGCAGGGACAGGGGAACCGGGGAGCTGTTTTTT.

The chain has TRBV7-9 and TRBJ2-2; 10 nucleotides align to TRBD2. CDR3 length: 15 residues. Germline-derived CDR1 and CDR2 are SEHNR and FQNEAQ (reference sequence). V lost 4 bases, J lost 4 bases, and 3 bases stayed unmatched. CDR3 loop: CASSSQREGTGELFF. CDR3 bases: TGTGCCAGCAGCTCTCAGCGGGAGGGCACCGGGGAGCTGTTTTTT. The full variable domain, its missing parts supplied by reference TRBV7-9 and TRBJ2-2, is DTGVSQNPRHKITKRGQNVTFRCDPISEHNRLYWYRQTLGQGPEFLTYFQNEAQLEKSRLLSDRFSAERPKGSFSTLEIQRTEQGDSAMYLCASSSQREGTGELFFGEGSRLTVL.

This chain uses TRBV5-6 with TRBJ2-1, with TRBD1 as a possible D gene (5 bases). Germline CDR1 SGHDT, CDR2 YYEEEE. Trimming removed 4 bases from V and 4 bases from J, with 12 bases in between. This CDR3 contains 14 residues. DNA for the CDR3: TGTGCCAGCAGCCTGACAGCAAGATACAATGAGCAGTTCTTC. As protein: CASSLTARYNEQFF.

This clone was counted a single time. The CDR3 sequence is CASKRGTGTDTQYF. CDR3 nucleotide sequence: TGTGCCAGCAAGAGGGGGACTGGCACAGATACGCAGTATTTT. The genes are TRBV27 and TRBJ2-3; D tentatively fits TRBD1 or TRBD2 (6 bases each). The CDR3 is made up of 14 amino acids. V gave up 7 bases and J gave up 1 base, with 12 bases separating them. Germline values: CDR1 MNHEY, CDR2 SMNVEV (reference sequence).

The rearrangement links TRBV14 to TRBJ1-2; D may be TRBD1 (6 bases). This CDR3 is 13 amino acids long. Germline V gene sequence: CDR1 SGHDN, CDR2 FVKESK. The V and J ends lost 6 bases and 8 bases respectively, with 16 bases between them. The CDR3 nucleotides are TGTGCCAGCAGATCGACAGGACGGAGCGGCTACACCTTC. Protein sequence: CASRSTGRSGYTF.

The chain links TRBV5-1 to TRBJ2-3; D remains ambiguous. The CDR3 loop spans 13 amino acids. Germline loops: CDR1 SGHRS, CDR2 YFSETQ. Trimming removed 0 bases from V and 4 bases from J, with 6 bases in between. In DNA, the CDR3 is TGCGCCAGCAGCTTGGGAAACCCAGATACGCAGTATTTT. Translating gives CASSLGNPDTQYF.

The chain is built from TRBV6-5 and TRBJ1-1, with D tentatively TRBD1 (6 bases). CDR3 length: 14 amino acids. V was pared by 3 bases and J by 4 bases, with 12 bases between. Germline V lookup: CDR1 MNHEY, CDR2 SVGAGI. CDR3 nucleotides: TGTGCCAGCAGTTATGTGGGGGGCGGCACTGAAGCTTTCTTT. This codes for CASSYVGGGTEAFF.

The rearrangement uses TRBV5-4 and TRBJ1-1, with 11 bases matching TRBD1. J gave up 5 bases and V 5 bases, and 8 bases lay outside the gene matches. CDR1 and CDR2 from the germline V gene are SGHNT and YYREEE (reference sequence). CDR3 length: 15 residues. The CDR3 spells CASSYGTGGKTEAFF. CDR3 DNA sequence: TGTGCCAGCAGTTATGGGACAGGGGGTAAAACTGAAGCTTTCTTT.

This clone was picked up one time. The rearrangement joins TRBV5-1 to TRBJ2-7, with 8 bases aligning to TRBD1. Germline CDR1 is SGHRS and CDR2 is YFSETQ. This CDR3 has 15 residues. Trimming removed 0 bases from V and 4 bases from J; junction bases left unmatched: 6. The CDR3 bases are TGCGCCAGCAGCTTGGGGGGACAGGAAATTTACGAGCAGTACTTC. This encodes CASSLGGQEIYEQYF.

The genes are TRBV5-4 and TRBJ1-1; D gene uncertain. This CDR3 is built from 13 residues. Trimming cost V 4 bases and J 7 bases, with 14 bases left between them. Germline CDR1 is SGHNT and CDR2 is YYREEE (reference sequence). The CDR3 region has the DNA TGTGCCAGCAGCGACGCAAGAGGCCGTGAAGCTTTCTTT. Protein product: CASSDARGREAFF.

This rearrangement joins TRBV11-2 to TRBJ2-5; D ambiguous. TRBJ2-7 matches the DNA end more closely, so the J call is doubtful. Per germline, CDR1 SGHAT and CDR2 FQNNGV. The CDR3 length is 15 residues. The CDR3 loop reads CASSLRPGSSYEQYF. CDR3 in DNA: TGTGCCAGCAGCCTGCGGCCAGGTAGCTCCTACGAGCAGTACTTC.

V and J are TRBV4-3 and TRBJ1-2; tentatively, D is TRBD1 (6 bases). Looked up from germline, CDR1 is LGHNA and CDR2 is YSLEER. The CDR3 extends over 16 amino acids. V lost 3 bases and J 5 bases, leaving 19 bases between the germline ends. CDR3 sequence (DNA): TGCGCCAGCAGCCACCACTCCCGGGACAACCGTTATGGCTACACCTTC. This encodes CASSHHSRDNRYGYTF.